This T cell receptor (beta chain) is from a study of blood T cell repertoires in COVID-19. At the level of the study: The United States, Italy and Spain provided the acute and convalescent COVID-19 samples.

Authors' processing steps: Amplification of reference gene primers provided the estimated nucleated cell counts. Libraries were prepared by immunoSEQ multiplex PCR; TCRdb keeps only in-frame clonotypes and omits some of them. The DNA was the basis for D and trimming; V, J and clone size are from that table. The sample lists about 330,000 clones; 70% to 90% were seen once. Germline V lookup: CDR1 SGHNT, CDR2 YYREEE (reference sequence). The CDR3 runs 14 residues. V lost 7 bases and J 0 bases, leaving 12 bases between the germline ends. This clonotype originated in a woman aged 50 to 60 with active or convalescent COVID-19. Sequenced material: peripheral blood. J is TRBJ2-3 and V is TRBV5-4, with D perhaps matching TRBD1 (6 bases). The DNA of the CDR3 is TGTGCCAGCTTCCAGGGGACCAGCACAGATACGCAGTATTTT. Residues: CASFQGTSTDTQYF.